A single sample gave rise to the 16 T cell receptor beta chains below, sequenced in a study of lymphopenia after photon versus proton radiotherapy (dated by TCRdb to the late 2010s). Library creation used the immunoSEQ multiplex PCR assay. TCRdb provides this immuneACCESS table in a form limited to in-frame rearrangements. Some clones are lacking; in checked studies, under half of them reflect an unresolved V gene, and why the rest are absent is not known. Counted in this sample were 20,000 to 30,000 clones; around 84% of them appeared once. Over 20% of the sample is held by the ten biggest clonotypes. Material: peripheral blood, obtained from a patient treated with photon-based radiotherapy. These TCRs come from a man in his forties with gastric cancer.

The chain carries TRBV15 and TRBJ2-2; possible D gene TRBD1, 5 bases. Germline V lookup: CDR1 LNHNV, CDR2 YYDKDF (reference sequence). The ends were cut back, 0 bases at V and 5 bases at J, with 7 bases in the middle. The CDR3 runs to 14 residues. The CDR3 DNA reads TGTGCCACCAGCAGAGATCCAGGGACCGGGGAGCTGTTTTTT. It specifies CATSRDPGTGELFF.

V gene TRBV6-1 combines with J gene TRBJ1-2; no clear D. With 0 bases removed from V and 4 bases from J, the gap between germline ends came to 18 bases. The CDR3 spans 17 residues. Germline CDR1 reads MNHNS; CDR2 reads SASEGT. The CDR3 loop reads CASSEALQSFIFYGYTF. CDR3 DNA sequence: TGTGCCAGCAGTGAAGCTCTACAGAGTTTTATTTTCTATGGCTACACCTTC.

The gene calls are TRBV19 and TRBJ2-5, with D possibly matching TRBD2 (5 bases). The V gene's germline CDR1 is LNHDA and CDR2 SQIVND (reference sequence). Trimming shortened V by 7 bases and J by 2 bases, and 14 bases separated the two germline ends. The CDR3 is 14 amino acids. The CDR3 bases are TGTGCCAGTAAGAAGGCTGGAGGACAAGAGACCCAGTACTTC. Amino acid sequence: CASKKAGGQETQYF.

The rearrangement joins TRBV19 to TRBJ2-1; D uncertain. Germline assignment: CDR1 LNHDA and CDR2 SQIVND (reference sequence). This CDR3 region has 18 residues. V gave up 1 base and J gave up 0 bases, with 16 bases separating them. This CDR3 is CASSIGYYQRSSYNEQFF. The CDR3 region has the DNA TGTGCCAGTAGTATAGGGTATTACCAAAGAAGCTCCTACAATGAGCAGTTCTTC.

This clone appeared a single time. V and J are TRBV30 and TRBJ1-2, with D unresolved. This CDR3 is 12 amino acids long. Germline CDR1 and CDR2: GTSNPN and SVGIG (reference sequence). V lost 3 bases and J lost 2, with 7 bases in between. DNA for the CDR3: TGTGCCTGGAGAACAGAGAACTATGGCTACACCTTC. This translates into CAWRTENYGYTF.

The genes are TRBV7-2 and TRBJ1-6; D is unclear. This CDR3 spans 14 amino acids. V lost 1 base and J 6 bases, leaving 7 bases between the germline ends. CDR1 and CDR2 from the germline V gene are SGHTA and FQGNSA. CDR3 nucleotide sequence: TGTGCCAGCAGCTTAGGACGGGCTAATTCACCCCTCCACTTT. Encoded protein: CASSLGRANSPLHF.

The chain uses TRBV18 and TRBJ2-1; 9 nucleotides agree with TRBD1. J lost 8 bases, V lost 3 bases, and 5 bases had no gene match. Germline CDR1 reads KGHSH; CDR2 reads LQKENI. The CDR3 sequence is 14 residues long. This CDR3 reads CASSPRTGEDEQFF. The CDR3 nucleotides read TGTGCCAGCTCACCTCGGACAGGGGAAGATGAGCAGTTCTTC.

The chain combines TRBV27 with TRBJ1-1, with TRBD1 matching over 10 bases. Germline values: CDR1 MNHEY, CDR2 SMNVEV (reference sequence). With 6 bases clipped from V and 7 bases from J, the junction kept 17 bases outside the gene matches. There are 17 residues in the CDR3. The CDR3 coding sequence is TGTGCCAGCAGCCATTATGCCTACAGGACAGGGGGATATGAAGCTTTCTTT. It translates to CASSHYAYRTGGYEAFF.

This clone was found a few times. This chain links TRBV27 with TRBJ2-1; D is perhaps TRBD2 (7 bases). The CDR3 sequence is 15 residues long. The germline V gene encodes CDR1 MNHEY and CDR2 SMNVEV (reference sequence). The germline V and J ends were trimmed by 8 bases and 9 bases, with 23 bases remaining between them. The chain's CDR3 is CASSLTGGAGAEQFF. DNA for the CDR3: TGTGCCAGCTCGCTGACGGGGGGCGCTGGGGCTGAGCAGTTCTTC.

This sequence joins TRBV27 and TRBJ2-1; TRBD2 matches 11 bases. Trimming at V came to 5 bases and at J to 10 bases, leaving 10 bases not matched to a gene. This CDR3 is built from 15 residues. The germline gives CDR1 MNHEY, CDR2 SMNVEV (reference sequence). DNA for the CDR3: TGTGCCAGCAGTATTAGCGGGGGGGCAGGCGGGGAGCAGTTCTTC. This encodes CASSISGGAGGEQFF.

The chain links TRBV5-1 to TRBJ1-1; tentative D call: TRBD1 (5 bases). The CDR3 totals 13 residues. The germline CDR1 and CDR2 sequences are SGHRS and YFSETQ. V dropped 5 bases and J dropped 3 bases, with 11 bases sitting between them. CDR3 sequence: CASSGGGDTEAFF. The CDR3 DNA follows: TGCGCCAGCAGTGGGGGAGGGGACACTGAAGCTTTCTTT.

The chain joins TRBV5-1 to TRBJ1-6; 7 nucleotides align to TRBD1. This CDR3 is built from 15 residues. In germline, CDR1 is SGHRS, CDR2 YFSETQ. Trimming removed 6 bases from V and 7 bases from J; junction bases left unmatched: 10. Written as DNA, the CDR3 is TGCGCCAGCACCACAGACAGGGTTCACAATTCACCCCTCCACTTT. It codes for CASTTDRVHNSPLHF. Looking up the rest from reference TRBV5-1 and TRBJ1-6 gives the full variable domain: KAGVTQTPRYLIKTRGQQVTLSCSPISGHRSVSWYQQTPGQGLQFLFEYFSETQRNKGNFPGRFSGRQFSNSRSEMNVSTLELGDSALYLCASTTDRVHNSPLHFGNGTRLTVT.

In DNA, the CDR3 is TGTGCCAGTAGCCCGGGACAGGGATCGGGGGAGCTGTTTTTT. Its protein is CASSPGQGSGELFF. J is TRBJ2-2 and V is TRBV19, with 9 bases identical to TRBD1. Germline V CDR1 and CDR2: LNHDA, SQIVND (reference sequence). V trimming: 6 bases; J trimming: 8 bases; junction bases outside the gene matches: 7. The CDR3 is 14 residues long.

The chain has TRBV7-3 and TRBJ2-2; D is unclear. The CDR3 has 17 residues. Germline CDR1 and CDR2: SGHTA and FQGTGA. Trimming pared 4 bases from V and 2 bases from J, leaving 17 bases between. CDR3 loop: CASSSFGIDLNTGELFF. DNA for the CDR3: TGTGCCAGCAGCTCGTTTGGTATTGATCTCAACACCGGGGAGCTGTTTTTT.

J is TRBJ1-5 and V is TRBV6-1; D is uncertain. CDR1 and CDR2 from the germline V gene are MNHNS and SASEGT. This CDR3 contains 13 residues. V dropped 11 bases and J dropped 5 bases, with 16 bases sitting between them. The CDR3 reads CACNLESYQPQHF. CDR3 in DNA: TGTGCCTGCAATCTGGAGTCCTATCAGCCCCAGCATTTT.

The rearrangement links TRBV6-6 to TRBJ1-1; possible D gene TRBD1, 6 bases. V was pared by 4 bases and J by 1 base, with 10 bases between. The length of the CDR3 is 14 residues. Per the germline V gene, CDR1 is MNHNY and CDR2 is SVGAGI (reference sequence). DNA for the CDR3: TGTGCCAGCAGTTTCCCGGGACAGAACACTGAAGCTTTCTTT. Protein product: CASSFPGQNTEAFF.